A selection of T cell receptor beta chains follows, all from one sample in a study of blood T cell repertoires in COVID-19. Some clones are missing from TCRdb's copy, which holds only in-frame ones; the method was immunoSEQ multiplex PCR. The table has roughly 400,000 clones, approximately 91% seen once. Sample: PBMCs or T cells enriched from blood (not recorded which). These receptor sequences come from a woman in her late teens or twenties who had been exposed to COVID-19. The CDR3 runs from the conserved cysteine through the conserved F or W. D genes are given only for firm matches. The size entry is marked missing in some rows and otherwise reads once, few, many or a size class.

j_call v_call clone_size d_call cdr3_nt cdr3_aa
TRBJ1-4 TRBV7-6 - - TGTGCCAGCAGCTTAGGACTTTATGAAAAACTGTTTTTT CASSLGLYEKLFF
TRBJ2-7 TRBV27 once - TGTGCCAGCAGTTTCGGTGACAGGTCCTACGAGCAGTACTTC CASSFGDRSYEQYF
TRBJ2-5 TRBV7-2 - TRBD1 TGTGCCAGCAGCTCGGGACAGGGGGCGGAGACCCAGTACTTC CASSSGQGAETQYF
TRBJ1-5 TRBV7-8 - TRBD1 TGTGCCAGCAGCTCTTACCAGGGGGTTAATCAGCCCCAGCATTTT CASSSYQGVNQPQHF
TRBJ1-2 TRBV30 - - TGTGCCTGGAGTGTAGCCAGGGGCAATGGCTACACCTTC CAWSVARGNGYTF
TRBJ2-7 TRBV3-1/TRBV3-2 - - TGTGCCAGCAGCCGGGGCAGGGGCTACGAGCAGTACTTC CASSRGRGYEQYF
TRBJ2-3 TRBV6-5 - - TGTGCCAGCAGTTACTCGATCCAGACAGATACGCAGTATTTT CASSYSIQTDTQYF
TRBJ2-7 TRBV5-4 - TRBD2 TGTGCCAGCAGCTGGCGGGAGCGGGACGAGCAGTACTTC CASSWRERDEQYF
TRBJ2-7 TRBV25-1 - - TGTGCCAGCGGATCTAGACGGGCCTACGAGCAGTACTTC CASGSRRAYEQYF
TRBJ1-6 TRBV28 once - TGTGCCAGCAGCCAATATAATTCACCCCTCCACTTT CASSQYNSPLHF
TRBJ1-6 TRBV30 - TRBD1 TGTGCCTGGGACCCAAAAGGACAGGCCCGACATAATTCACCCCTCCACTTT CAWDPKGQARHNSPLHF
TRBJ1-1 TRBV6-5 - - TGTGCCAGCAGTTACCGAGCGGGCGGTGAAGCTTTCTTT CASSYRAGGEAFF
TRBJ2-7 TRBV21-1 few - TGTGCCAGCACCCTGGGTGGGACAGGGGGGAGTCGGCGGGGCTACGAGCAGTACTTC CASTLGGTGGSRRGYEQYF
TRBJ1-1 TRBV3-1/TRBV3-2 once - TGTGCCAGCAGCCCCCCGACAGGATTGAACACTGAAGCTTTCTTT CASSPPTGLNTEAFF
TRBJ2-7 TRBV3-1/TRBV3-2 once - TGTGCCAGCAGCCAAGAACGCGGCTCCTACGAGCAGTACTTC CASSQERGSYEQYF
TRBJ1-5 TRBV10-2 - TRBD1 TGCGCCAGCAGACAGGGGCTAAATCAGCCCCAGCATTTT CASRQGLNQPQHF
TRBJ2-7 TRBV19 - TRBD1 TGTGCCAGTAGTGTAAGGGGGCACTACGAGCAGTACTTC CASSVRGHYEQYF
TRBJ2-5 TRBV2 - TRBD1 TGTGCCAGCAGTCTGCCCCGACAGGGGGGATTAGAGACCCAGTACTTC CASSLPRQGGLETQYF
TRBJ1-5 TRBV5-5 - - TGTGCCAGCAGCTTAACAAGGGGAAATCAGCCCCAGCATTTT CASSLTRGNQPQHF
TRBJ1-2 TRBV4-2 - - TGTGCCAGCAGCCAAGATGAGACAGTGAACTATGGCTACACCTTC CASSQDETVNYGYTF
TRBJ2-7 TRBV12-3/TRBV12-4 - - TGTGCCAGCAGTTTAAACAGTCCCTACGAGCAGTACTTC CASSLNSPYEQYF
TRBJ1-2 TRBV29-1 - - TGCAGCGTTCCCTCTAAAGGGGTTATGTATGGCTACACCTTC CSVPSKGVMYGYTF
TRBJ2-1 TRBV7-2 - - TGTGCCAGCAGCTCAGGTGGTACTAGCAGCGAGCAGTTCTTC CASSSGGTSSEQFF
TRBJ2-7 TRBV27 - - TGTGCCAGCAGAAGCGCGGGGGCGTCCTACGAGCAGTACTTC CASRSAGASYEQYF
TRBJ1-5 TRBV4-1 - - TGCGCCAGCAGCCAGGTGATTGGACAGAACAATCAGCCCCAGCATTTT CASSQVIGQNNQPQHF
TRBJ2-1 TRBV29-1 - - TGCAGCGGGATGACTGGCTGGGAGTACAATGAGCAGTTCTTC CSGMTGWEYNEQFF
TRBJ1-3 TRBV7-8 - - TGTGCCAGCAGCTCAAGGGGCACTGGAAACACCATATATTTT CASSSRGTGNTIYF
TRBJ1-1 TRBV28 - - TGTGCCAGCAGTCTCCAGGTCGACAAGCCAAACACTGAAGCTTTCTTT CASSLQVDKPNTEAFF
TRBJ1-6 TRBV28 - TRBD1 TGTGCCAGCAGTTGGACAGGGACCAATTCACCCCTCCACTTT CASSWTGTNSPLHF
TRBJ2-7 TRBV7-2 - TRBD1 TGTGCCAGCAGCTTAGCGACAGGGTATGGTTACGAGCAGTACTTC CASSLATGYGYEQYF
TRBJ1-5 TRBV6-5 few - TGTGCCAGCAGTCCCAGCGGTCGGGGACAGCCCCAGCATTTT CASSPSGRGQPQHF
TRBJ1-3 TRBV6-5 - - TGTGCCAGCAGTTACACAGGCTCTGGAAACACCATATATTTT CASSYTGSGNTIYF
TRBJ1-4 TRBV5-4 - - TGTGCCAGCAGCTTGTGGGGCGGCAGTAATGAAAAACTGTTTTTT CASSLWGGSNEKLFF
TRBJ1-4 TRBV16 - - TGTGCCAGCAGTCCCGACAGGACTAATGAAAAACTGTTTTTT CASSPDRTNEKLFF
TRBJ2-7 TRBV6-2/TRBV6-3 - - TGTGCCAGCAGCCCGGATGACCGACGGTGGAGCTCCTACGAGCAGTACTTC CASSPDDRRWSSYEQYF
TRBJ2-1 TRBV10-3 once TRBD2 TGTGCCATCAGTGAGTCGACTAGCGGGAGTGTCAATGAGCAGTTCTTC CAISESTSGSVNEQFF
TRBJ1-2 TRBV11-2 few TRBD1 TGTGCCAGCAGCCTGACAGGGGGCTACACCTTC CASSLTGGYTF
TRBJ1-6 TRBV4-2 - TRBD1 TGTGCCAGCAGCCAAGAGGACGGGACAGGGGCCTCACCCCTCCACTTT CASSQEDGTGASPLHF
TRBJ1-6 TRBV7-2 - - TGTGCCAGCAGCTCACAGGCCATAGGGTATAATTCACCCCTCCACTTT CASSSQAIGYNSPLHF
TRBJ1-1 TRBV7-2 - - TGTGCCAGCAGCTTGACACCTTTTGTAGGCACTGAAGCTTTCTTT CASSLTPFVGTEAFF
TRBJ1-1 TRBV4-3 - - TGCGCCAGCAGCCTGGGGGGGGCAGCTAGCATGAACACTGAAGCTTTCTTT CASSLGGAASMNTEAFF
TRBJ2-7 TRBV5-3 - TRBD2 TGTGCCAGAATCGGGCGAATAGCGGGGGACTCCTACGAGCAGTACTTC CARIGRIAGDSYEQYF
TRBJ1-2 TRBV13 - - TGTGCCAGCAGCCACGACACCGACTATGGCTACACCTTC CASSHDTDYGYTF
TRBJ2-2 TRBV28 - TRBD1 TGTGCCAGCGAAGACAGGGAGAACACCGGGGAGCTGTTTTTT CASEDRENTGELFF
TRBJ2-7 TRBV11-2 - TRBD2 TGTGCCAACGCTCCCCTAAAAACTAGCGGGGGAAGCGGAGAGCAGTACTTC CANAPLKTSGGSGEQYF
TRBJ1-1 TRBV5-5 few TRBD1 TGTGCCAGCACCTTTAGGACAGGGGTGAACACTGAAGCTTTCTTT CASTFRTGVNTEAFF
TRBJ2-7 TRBV28 - TRBD1 TGTGCCAGCAGCCCGCAGGGGGTGACATACGAGCAGTACTTC CASSPQGVTYEQYF
TRBJ2-3 TRBV25-1 - - TGTGCCAGCAGTGAAGACTACCGGGGCACAGATACGCAGTATTTT CASSEDYRGTDTQYF